A selection of T cell receptor beta chains follows, all from one sample in a study of cytomegalovirus exposure and HLA in healthy donors. Repertoires were generated with immunoSEQ multiplex PCR, while TCRdb's copy carries only in-frame clones and drops some. The sample holds approximately 89,000 clones, about four fifths seen once. Sequencing was performed on PBMCs. These receptors were obtained from a human donor in good health. The CDR3 runs from the conserved cysteine through the conserved F or W. Fields, in order: J gene, clone size, V gene, D gene, CDR3 DNA, CDR3 protein. A D gene is named only where the DNA matches it firmly. The size of a clone is reported for some rows only, either as once, few or many, or as a class for expanded clones.

TRBJ2-3 NA TRBV7-2 TRBD2 TGTGCCAGCAGCCGCCGGACTAGCGGTCGCACAGATACGCAGTATTTT CASSRRTSGRTDTQYF
TRBJ2-5 NA TRBV4-2 TRBD2 TGTGCCAGCAGCCCTCCTGGGGCTAGCGGGAGTGAGACCCAGTACTTC CASSPPGASGSETQYF
TRBJ1-1 NA TRBV5-1 TRBD1 TGCGCCAGCAGCTGGGGACAGGGGTTCGGCACTGAAGCTTTCTTT CASSWGQGFGTEAFF
TRBJ1-5 NA TRBV19 TRBD1 TGTGCCAGTAGTCAAGACAGGGTTCAGCCCCAGCATTTT CASSQDRVQPQHF
TRBJ1-4 NA TRBV5-1 NA TGCGCCAGCACCCTATCGCCGGCCTCCCGGGAGGAAAAACTGTTTTTT CASTLSPASREEKLFF
TRBJ2-5 NA TRBV4-1 NA TGCGCCAGCAGCCAAGGTCCGGGTGGGGAGACCCAGTACTTC CASSQGPGGETQYF
TRBJ2-1 NA TRBV27 NA TGTGCCAGCAGACCTAGGGGGACATTTAGCTTCTCCTACAATGAGCAGTTCTTC CASRPRGTFSFSYNEQFF
TRBJ2-2 NA TRBV29-1 TRBD1 TGCAGCGTTGAAGATCCCGGACAGGGGACCGGGGAGCTGTTTTTT CSVEDPGQGTGELFF
TRBJ2-7 once TRBV5-4 NA TGTGCCAGCAGCTCGGGACTCGAGTACGAGCAGTACTTC CASSSGLEYEQYF
TRBJ2-1 once TRBV7-3 NA TGTGCCAGCAGCCATAAGGCTGGGGGCAACGAGCAGTTCTTC CASSHKAGGNEQFF
TRBJ1-2 NA TRBV7-3 NA TGTGCCAGCAGCGCTTCAACAGGGTCCGGCTACACCTTC CASSASTGSGYTF
TRBJ1-3 few TRBV19 TRBD1 TGTGCCACCTGGGGGACAGTCCGGGGATACTCTGGAAACACCATATATTTT CATWGTVRGYSGNTIYF
TRBJ1-1 NA TRBV7-2 NA TGTGCCAGCAGCTTAGACAGGGTGGACGCTTTCTTT CASSLDRVDAFF
TRBJ2-3 NA TRBV7-3 NA TGTGCCAGCAGCCCGCAACCGCACGGGACAAATACGCAGTATTTT CASSPQPHGTNTQYF
TRBJ1-2 few TRBV30 NA TGTGCCATCGGTGACAGGACACGATATGGCTACACCTTC CAIGDRTRYGYTF
TRBJ2-1 NA TRBV15 TRBD2 TGTGCCACCAATCTAGCGGGGGCAAGCTCCTACAATGAGCAGTTCTTC CATNLAGASSYNEQFF